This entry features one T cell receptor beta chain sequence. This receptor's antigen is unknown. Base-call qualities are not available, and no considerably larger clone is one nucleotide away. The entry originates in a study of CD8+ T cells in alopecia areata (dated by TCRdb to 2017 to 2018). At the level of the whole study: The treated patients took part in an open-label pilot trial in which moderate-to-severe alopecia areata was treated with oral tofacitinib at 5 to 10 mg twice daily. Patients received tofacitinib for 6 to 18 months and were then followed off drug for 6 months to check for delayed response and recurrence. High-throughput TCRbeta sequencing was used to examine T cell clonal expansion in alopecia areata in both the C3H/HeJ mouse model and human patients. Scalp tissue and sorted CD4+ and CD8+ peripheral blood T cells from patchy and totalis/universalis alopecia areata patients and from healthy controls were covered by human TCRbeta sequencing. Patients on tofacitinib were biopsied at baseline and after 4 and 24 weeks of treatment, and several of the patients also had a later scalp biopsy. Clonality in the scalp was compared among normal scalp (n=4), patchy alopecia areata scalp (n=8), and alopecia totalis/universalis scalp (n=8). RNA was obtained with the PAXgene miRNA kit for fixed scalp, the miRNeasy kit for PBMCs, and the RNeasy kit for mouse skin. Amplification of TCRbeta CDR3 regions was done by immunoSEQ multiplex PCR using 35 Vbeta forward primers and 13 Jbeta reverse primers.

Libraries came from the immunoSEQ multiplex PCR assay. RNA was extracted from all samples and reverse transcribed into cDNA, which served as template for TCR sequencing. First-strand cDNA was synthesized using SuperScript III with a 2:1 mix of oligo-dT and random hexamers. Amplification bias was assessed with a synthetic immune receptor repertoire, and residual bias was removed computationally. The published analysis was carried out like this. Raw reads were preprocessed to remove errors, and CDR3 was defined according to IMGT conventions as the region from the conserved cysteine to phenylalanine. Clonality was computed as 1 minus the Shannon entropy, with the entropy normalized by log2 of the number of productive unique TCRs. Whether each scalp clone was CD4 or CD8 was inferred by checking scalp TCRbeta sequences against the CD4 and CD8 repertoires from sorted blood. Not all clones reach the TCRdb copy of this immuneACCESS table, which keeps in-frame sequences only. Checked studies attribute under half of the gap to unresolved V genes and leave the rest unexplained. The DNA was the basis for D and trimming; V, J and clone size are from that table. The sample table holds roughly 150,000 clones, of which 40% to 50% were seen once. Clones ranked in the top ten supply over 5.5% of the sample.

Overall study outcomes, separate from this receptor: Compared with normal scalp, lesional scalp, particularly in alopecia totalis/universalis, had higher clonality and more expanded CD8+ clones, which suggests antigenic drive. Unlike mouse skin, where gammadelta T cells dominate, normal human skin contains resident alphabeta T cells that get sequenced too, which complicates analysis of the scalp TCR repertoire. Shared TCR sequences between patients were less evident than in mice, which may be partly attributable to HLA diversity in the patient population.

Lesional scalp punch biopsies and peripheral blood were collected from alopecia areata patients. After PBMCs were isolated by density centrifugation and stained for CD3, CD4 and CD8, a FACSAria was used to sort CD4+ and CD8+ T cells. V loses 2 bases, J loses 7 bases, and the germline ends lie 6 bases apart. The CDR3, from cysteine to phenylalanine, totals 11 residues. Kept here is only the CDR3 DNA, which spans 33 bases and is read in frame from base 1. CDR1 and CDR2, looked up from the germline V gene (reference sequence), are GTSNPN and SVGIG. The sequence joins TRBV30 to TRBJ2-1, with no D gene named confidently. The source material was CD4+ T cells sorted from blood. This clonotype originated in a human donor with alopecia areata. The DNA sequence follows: TGTGCCTGGAGTTGGGTGAATGAGCAGTTCTTC. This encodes CAWSWVNEQFF.